This T cell receptor (beta chain) emerged from a study of blood T cell repertoires in COVID-19. For the study at large: There were acute and convalescent COVID-19 samples, and they came from the United States, Italy and Spain. The cDNA or gDNA used as material had been derived from T cells, B-cell-depleted T cells, or PBMCs.

Per germline, CDR1 MNHEY and CDR2 SVGAGI. The CDR3 has 15 amino acids. Trimming pared 6 bases from V and 3 bases from J, leaving 14 bases between. Using immunoSEQ multiplex PCR, the repertoire was profiled, and TCRdb retains in-frame clones only, with some absent. Of more than 250,000 clones listed, roughly 86% are singletons. Each recovered donor of Cohort 3 presented with two negative PCRs, clearance, or symptom resolution. The sample was PBMCs or T cells enriched from blood (not recorded which). This sequence was found in a woman between 18 and 29 years old who had recovered from COVID-19. This chain connects TRBV6-5 to TRBJ2-2; D perhaps matches TRBD2 (6 bases). Here the CDR3 DNA reads TGTGCCAGCAGGGCTAGCGAATATCACACCGGGGAGCTGTTTTTT. Protein sequence: CASRASEYHTGELFF.